The 27 T cell receptor beta chains in this list originate from one sample, sequenced in a study of Graves' ophthalmopathy and Graves' hyperthyroidism (dated by TCRdb to the late 2010s). The sequencer was an Illumina HiSeq 2000. For repertoire sequencing, TCR beta CDR3 regions were amplified from RNA transcripts. A first-round RT-PCR used HTBI primers with the Qiagen OneStep RT-PCR kit, followed by a second-round multiplex PCR, size selection and purification. Through fastp at Q25 and MiXCR, TCRdb rebuilt clones from the public reads, retaining in-frame beta chains. Each CDR3 protein appears once, grouped with its most common genes and DNA. The sample records hundreds of thousands of distinct CDR3 sequences, around 42% of which are singletons. More than 45% of the sample goes to the ten largest clones. The sequenced sample consisted of peripheral blood. The receptors shown here come from an adult man with Graves' ophthalmopathy.

This clonotype has a handful of counts. The rearrangement links TRBV29-1 to TRBJ2-7; D is perhaps TRBD1 (6 bases). V dropped 4 bases and J dropped 0 bases, with 13 bases sitting between them. The CDR3 extends over 14 amino acids. The germline V gene encodes CDR1 SQVTM and CDR2 ANQGSEA. The CDR3 sequence is CSVGPRGRSYEQYF. The CDR3 nucleotides are TGCAGCGTTGGCCCCAGGGGACGCTCCTACGAGCAGTACTTC.

V is TRBV7-9 and J is TRBJ2-7, with 8 nucleotides matching TRBD1. The CDR3 consists of 13 residues. Germline V gives CDR1 SEHNR, CDR2 FQNEAQ (reference sequence). V gave up 8 bases and J gave up 2 bases; unmatched junction bases: 5. The CDR3 loop reads CASSGTGAYEQYF. CDR3 DNA: TGTGCCAGCTCCGGGACAGGCGCCTACGAGCAGTACTTC.

This rearrangement joins TRBV29-1 to TRBJ1-3, with no clear D. CDR1 is SQVTM, CDR2 ANQGSEA, per germline. With 3 bases removed from V and 0 bases from J, the gap between germline ends came to 6 bases. The CDR3 is 13 amino acids. CDR3 sequence reads: CSVEMYSGNTIYF. The CDR3 nucleotides are TGCAGCGTTGAGATGTACTCTGGAAACACCATATATTTT.

The rearrangement joins TRBV5-1 to TRBJ1-1; 7 bases map to TRBD1. The CDR3 spans 16 residues. Germline V gene lookup returns CDR1 SGHRS and CDR2 YFSETQ. Trimming cost V 2 bases and J 4 bases; bases outside gene matches: 11. The CDR3 protein is CASSFPKTGYGTEAFF. CDR3 coding DNA: TGCGCCAGCAGCTTCCCCAAGACAGGGTATGGCACTGAAGCTTTCTTT. Combining the CDR3 with reference TRBV5-1 and TRBJ1-1 gives the whole variable domain KAGVTQTPRYLIKTRGQQVTLSCSPISGHRSVSWYQQTPGQGLQFLFEYFSETQRNKGNFPGRFSGRQFSNSRSEMNVSTLELGDSALYLCASSFPKTGYGTEAFFGQGTRLTVV.

This clonotype was seen at least ten times. The V gene is TRBV25-1, the J gene TRBJ1-2, with 7 positions matching TRBD1. Unmatched junction bases numbered 10, after V lost 4 bases and J lost 5 bases. The germline CDR1 and CDR2 sequences are MGHDK and SYGVNS. This CDR3 comprises 15 residues. DNA of the CDR3: TGTGCCAGCAGTGGCCCCAAGGGGGCTGAGTATGGCTACACCTTC. Translating gives CASSGPKGAEYGYTF.

This rearrangement joins TRBV2 to TRBJ2-7; D gene uncertain. The ends were cut back, 5 bases at V and 7 bases at J, with 12 bases in the middle. The V gene's germline CDR1 is SNHLY and CDR2 FYNNEI. The CDR3 spans 12 residues. CDR3 sequence (DNA): TGTGCCAGCAGTTTAGTCTGGGATGAGCAGTACTTC. Protein: CASSLVWDEQYF.

This rearrangement joins TRBV2 to TRBJ1-1; 10 bases are a match to TRBD1. The CDR3 length is 14 residues. The germline CDR1 and CDR2 sequences are SNHLY and FYNNEI. With 6 bases clipped from V and 3 bases from J, the junction kept 4 bases outside the gene matches. The CDR3 sequence is CASRLGQGYTEAFF. In DNA, the CDR3 is TGTGCCAGCAGGCTGGGACAGGGGTACACTGAAGCTTTCTTT.

The rearrangement links TRBV6-5 to TRBJ1-3; no reliable D call. CDR3 size: 13 residues. Germline V lookup: CDR1 MNHEY, CDR2 SVGAGI. The V end was cut by 5 bases, the J end by 7 bases, with 12 bases between. The CDR3 coding sequence is TGTGCCAGCAGTAGGGAACGGTCGAACACCATATATTTT. This encodes CASSRERSNTIYF.

The chain links TRBV5-1 to TRBJ2-2, with a tentative D call TRBD1 (5 bases). V dropped 4 bases and J dropped 0 bases, with 13 bases sitting between them. The CDR3 totals 16 residues. Germline assignment: CDR1 SGHRS and CDR2 YFSETQ. CDR3 region: CASSQRQSSNTGELFF. The CDR3 DNA sequence: TGCGCCAGCAGCCAGCGACAGTCCTCGAACACCGGGGAGCTGTTTTTT.

The V and J genes are TRBV7-2 and TRBJ1-1; D call uncertain. The CDR3 contains 13 residues. V lost 8 bases and J lost 4, with 14 bases in between. The germline V gene encodes CDR1 SGHTA and CDR2 FQGNSA. In DNA form, the CDR3 reads TGTGCCAGCGTCCTGATGATAGGCACTGAAGCTTTCTTT. Its protein product is CASVLMIGTEAFF.

As to this clonotype: The conserved closing phenylalanine or tryptophan is absent in this CDR3, likely reflecting a read error. The rearrangement links TRBV29-1 to TRBJ1-2; 10 bases are a match to TRBD1. Germline V gene lookup returns CDR1 SQVTM and CDR2 ANQGSEA. The CDR3 runs to 13 residues. The CDR3 sequence is CRVPGQGLGGYTL. The DNA for the CDR3 is TGCAGAGTCCCGGGACAGGGGTTAGGAGGCTACACCCTC.

This rearrangement joins TRBV7-8 to TRBJ1-5; D is possibly TRBD1 (6 bases). Per germline, CDR1 SGHVS and CDR2 FQNEAQ. Trimming removed 1 base at V and 2 bases at J, with 12 bases between. This CDR3 has 16 residues. CDR3 DNA sequence: TGTGCCAGCAGCTTAGGGCGGGGGGCCGGCAATCAGCCCCAGCATTTT. Amino acid sequence: CASSLGRGAGNQPQHF.

The J gene is TRBJ1-2, the V gene TRBV12-3 or TRBV12-4, with TRBD1 matching over 7 bases. This CDR3 spans 14 amino acids. Trimming removed 2 bases from V and 6 bases from J; junction bases left unmatched: 6. This CDR3 reads CASSLPGTVDGYTF. In DNA, the CDR3 is TGTGCCAGCAGTTTACCAGGGACAGTGGATGGCTACACCTTC.

The CDR3 DNA reads TGTGCCAGCAGCTCGATTAGCCGCCACCAGGAGGGGTACTATGGCTACACCTTC. It specifies CASSSISRHQEGYYGYTF. The chain couples TRBV11-2 to TRBJ1-2, with D possibly TRBD1 on 5 matching bases. V was cut by 4 bases and J by 3 bases, with 24 bases left in between. The CDR3 has 18 amino acids. Per germline, CDR1 SGHAT and CDR2 FQNNGV.

This clonotype showed up just once. The chain combines TRBV5-1 with TRBJ1-2, with TRBD1 matching 8 bases. The length of the CDR3 is 15 residues. The V segment lost 4 bases and the J segment 1 base; nucleotides outside the gene matches: 6. Germline CDR1 reads SGHRS; CDR2 reads YFSETQ. CDR3 region: CASSPGGQGNYGYTF. The CDR3 DNA reads as TGCGCCAGCAGCCCTGGAGGACAGGGTAACTATGGCTACACCTTC.

This clonotype was counted only a few times. V and J are TRBV12-3 or TRBV12-4 and TRBJ2-6; D uncertain. The CDR3 consists of 16 residues. Between the trimmed V and J ends, which lost 5 bases and 0 bases, there was a span of 11 bases. DNA for the CDR3: TGTGCCAGCAGTCCCCTGGACGTCTCTGGGGCCAACGTCCTGACTTTC. Translation gives CASSPLDVSGANVLTF.

This clonotype was seen more than once but under ten times. The gene calls are TRBV29-1 and TRBJ2-2, with a weak D call TRBD2 (6 bases). The V gene lost 2 bases and the J gene lost 0 bases, with 13 bases spanning the gap. Germline loops: CDR1 SQVTM, CDR2 ANQGSEA. The length of the CDR3 is 16 residues. The CDR3 region has the DNA TGCAGCGTTGAAACTGGCACTAGCTCGAACACCGGGGAGCTGTTTTTT. It codes for CSVETGTSSNTGELFF.

As concerns this clonotype: This may be a read error: a much more frequent sequence differs by one nucleotide. The chain joins TRBV7-2 to TRBJ1-6, with a weak D call TRBD1 (5 bases). Trimming cost V 7 bases and J 7 bases, with 11 bases left between them. Per germline, CDR1 SGHTA and CDR2 FQGNSA. The CDR3 consists of 13 residues. The CDR3: CASNGATNSPLHF. In nucleotides, the CDR3 is TGTGCCAGCAACGGGGCCACCAATTCACCCCTCCACTTT.

The rearrangement uses TRBV15 and TRBJ1-2; no clear D. Trimming left V 1 base short and J 8 bases short, with 23 bases between. In germline, CDR1 is LNHNV, CDR2 YYDKDF (reference sequence). The CDR3 runs to 17 residues. The CDR3 sequence: CATSRATIPGSPRGYTF. The CDR3 DNA is TGTGCCACCAGCAGAGCTACTATACCCGGGTCTCCCCGCGGCTACACCTTC.

J is TRBJ2-7 and V is TRBV4-1, with TRBD2 matching over 11 bases. CDR3 size: 16 residues. The germline V gene has CDR1 MGHRA and CDR2 YSYEKL. V was pared by 3 bases and J by 4 bases, with 8 bases of the junction left unmatched. CDR3 bases: TGCGCCAGCAGCCAGGCCTTAGCGGGGGGGCCTTACGAGCAGTACTTC. Its translation is CASSQALAGGPYEQYF.

Of note for this clonotype: The junction departs from the called germline gene at one end, perhaps through a read error. The rearrangement links TRBV10-3 to TRBJ2-2, with D perhaps matching TRBD1 (6 bases). This CDR3 region has 14 residues. In germline, CDR1 is ENHRY, CDR2 SYGVKD. The CDR3 sequence: CASSATGNTGELFF. CDR3 nucleotide sequence: TGTGCCAGCAGTGCGACAGGGAACACCGGGGAGCTGTTTTTT.

This clonotype has just a few counts. The rearrangement joins TRBV7-9 to TRBJ1-1; a possible D gene is TRBD1 (6 bases). Per germline, CDR1 SEHNR and CDR2 FQNEAQ (reference sequence). The CDR3 sequence is 16 residues long. Trimming cost V 5 bases and J 0 bases, with 16 bases left between them. CDR3 in amino acids: CASSPPGTNMNTEAFF. DNA for the CDR3: TGTGCCAGCAGCCCTCCCGGGACAAACATGAACACTGAAGCTTTCTTT.

The chain joins TRBV2 to TRBJ1-2; D is undetermined. CDR3 length: 14 residues. V dropped 4 bases and J dropped 4 bases, with 13 bases sitting between them. Germline V gene lookup returns CDR1 SNHLY and CDR2 FYNNEI. CDR3 residues: CASSAGQELYGYTF. In DNA, the CDR3 is TGTGCCAGCAGTGCTGGTCAAGAGCTCTATGGCTACACCTTC. The full variable domain, its missing parts supplied by reference TRBV2 and TRBJ1-2, is EPEVTQTPSHQVTQMGQEVILRCVPISNHLYFYWYRQILGQKVEFLVSFYNNEISEKSEIFDDQFSVERPDGSNFTLKIRSTKLEDSAMYFCASSAGQELYGYTFGSGTRLTVV.

V is TRBV2 and J is TRBJ2-2; 12 nucleotides agree with TRBD2. Per the germline V gene, CDR1 is SNHLY and CDR2 is FYNNEI. CDR3 length: 17 residues. V dropped 8 bases and J dropped 2; count of bases not matched to a gene: 9. CDR3 region: CASGYSTSGRNTGELFF. Here the CDR3 DNA reads TGTGCCAGCGGTTACTCGACTAGCGGGAGAAACACCGGGGAGCTGTTTTTT.

The chain links TRBV6-2 or TRBV6-3 to TRBJ2-5; possible D gene TRBD2, 6 bases. Germline V lookup: CDR1 MNHEY, CDR2 SVGEGT. The germline V and J ends were trimmed by 4 bases and 4 bases, with 25 bases remaining between them. The CDR3 is 18 amino acids. This CDR3 reads CASSSPGAGHPGRETQYF. Written as DNA, the CDR3 is TGTGCCAGCAGTTCCCCGGGAGCAGGGCACCCGGGGAGAGAGACCCAGTACTTC.

This clonotype occurred a few times. V usage is TRBV2 and J usage is TRBJ2-2; D remains unclear. The CDR3 consists of 14 residues. Germline V gene data show CDR1 as SNHLY and CDR2 as FYNNEI. V lost 6 bases and J lost 3, with 11 bases in between. CDR3 region: CASSRAGDTGELFF. The CDR3 DNA reads TGTGCCAGCAGCCGAGCAGGAGACACCGGGGAGCTGTTTTTT.

This rearrangement joins TRBV2 to TRBJ2-5; the match to TRBD1 covers 10 bases. The CDR3 is 14 residues long. The V gene's germline CDR1 is SNHLY and CDR2 FYNNEI. After removal of 11 bases from V and 5 bases from J, the junction contained 11 bases not matched to a gene. CDR3 nucleotide sequence: TGTGCCGAGTCGAGCGGGACAGGGGACGAGACCCAGTACTTC. Its translation is CAESSGTGDETQYF. Together with reference TRBV2 and TRBJ2-5, the CDR3 gives the full variable domain: EPEVTQTPSHQVTQMGQEVILRCVPISNHLYFYWYRQILGQKVEFLVSFYNNEISEKSEIFDDQFSVERPDGSNFTLKIRSTKLEDSAMYFCAESSGTGDETQYFGPGTRLLVL.